This T cell receptor (beta chain) was recorded in a study of blood T cell repertoires in COVID-19. Study in general: Samples of COVID-19 (acute and convalescent) were obtained from the United States, Italy and Spain. Sources were T cells, B-cell-depleted T cells, or PBMCs; the material itself was cDNA or gDNA.

This CDR3 is 18 amino acids long. Germline V gene lookup returns CDR1 LNHDA and CDR2 SQIVND (reference sequence). The V and J ends lost 3 bases and 0 bases respectively, with 17 bases between them. In the original workflow: Nucleated cell number was recorded as an estimate derived from reference gene primer amplification. TCRdb keeps only in-frame clones here, not all; method: immunoSEQ multiplex PCR. That table is the source of V, J and clone size, and D and trimming were worked out from the DNA. The table records 130,000 to 150,000 clones, around 80% of them present only once. This chain links TRBV19 with TRBJ1-4; D not resolved. The TCR was taken from a woman older than 75 in a cohort sampled during active or convalescent COVID-19. Sequencing was done on a sample of peripheral blood. CDR3 sequence: CASSIGVGYGATNEKLFF. DNA for the CDR3: TGTGCCAGTAGTATCGGGGTCGGGTACGGTGCAACTAATGAAAAACTGTTTTTT.